The 18 T cell receptor beta chains in this list originate from one sample, sequenced in a study of CD8+ T cells in alopecia areata. Treatment noted: oral pan-JAK inhibitor, 5-10 mg twice daily. Isolated RNA was reverse transcribed into cDNA used as the sequencing template. Profiling relied on immunoSEQ multiplex PCR, and the TCRdb table lists in-frame clones only, not all of them. This table has 120,000 or so clones, roughly 55% appearing once. The sequenced sample was CD4+ T cells sorted from blood, obtained at week 4, from a patient treated with tofacitinib. These TCRs come from a human donor with alopecia areata.

V is TRBV29-1 and J is TRBJ2-5; 9 positions match TRBD1. This CDR3 region has 14 residues. With 1 base clipped from V and 1 base from J, the junction kept 1 base outside the gene matches. Germline CDR1 reads SQVTM; CDR2 reads ANQGSEA. The CDR3 sequence is CSVEGGQGQETQYF. CDR3 DNA sequence: TGCAGCGTTGAAGGGGGACAGGGCCAAGAGACCCAGTACTTC.

This chain links TRBV25-1 with TRBJ2-5; the match to TRBD2 covers 9 bases. This CDR3 region has 14 residues. Trimming cost V 3 bases and J 4 bases; bases outside gene matches: 3. The V gene's germline CDR1 is MGHDK and CDR2 SYGVNS. CDR3 loop: CASSDQLAGETQYF. The CDR3 DNA is TGTGCCAGCAGTGACCAACTAGCGGGAGAGACCCAGTACTTC.

This clone was detected only once. V gene TRBV28 combines with J gene TRBJ1-2; D perhaps matches TRBD1 (5 bases). CDR3 length: 12 residues. V was cut by 3 bases and J by 7 bases, with 9 bases left in between. The germline V gene encodes CDR1 MDHEN and CDR2 SYDVKM. For the CDR3, the DNA is TGTGCCAGCAGTTTGGGCAGGGCTGGCTACACCTTC. This translates into CASSLGRAGYTF.

The J gene is TRBJ2-4, the V gene TRBV5-4; TRBD1 agrees at 8 bases. Germline CDR1 is SGHNT and CDR2 is YYREEE (reference sequence). The CDR3 is 13 amino acids. J gave up 6 bases and V 4 bases, and 3 bases lay outside the gene matches. The CDR3 spells CASSGTGGNIQYF. For the CDR3, the DNA is TGTGCCAGCAGCGGGACAGGAGGAAACATTCAGTACTTC.

CDR3 bases: TGCAGCGTTGGTCGGGGTCTGGGCACTGAAGCTTTCTTT. Amino acid sequence: CSVGRGLGTEAFF. The chain carries TRBV29-1 and TRBJ1-1; D not resolved. The CDR3 runs 13 residues. Germline-derived CDR1 and CDR2 are SQVTM and ANQGSEA. Trimming removed 4 bases from V and 4 bases from J, with 13 bases in between.

The CDR3 sequence: CASSSSGTNSGNTIYF. CDR3 coding DNA: TGCGCCAGCAGCTCATCCGGGACAAACTCTGGAAACACCATATATTTT. The chain has TRBV5-1 and TRBJ1-3, with D possibly being TRBD1 (6 bases). Germline V gene data show CDR1 as SGHRS and CDR2 as YFSETQ. V lost 3 bases and J 0 bases, leaving 13 bases between the germline ends. The CDR3 loop spans 16 amino acids.

V is TRBV4-1 and J is TRBJ1-4; TRBD1 might be the D (6 bases). Germline CDR1 is MGHRA and CDR2 is YSYEKL. There are 16 residues in the CDR3. Trimming pared 2 bases from V and 0 bases from J, leaving 10 bases between. CDR3 sequence: CASSQSRTATNEKLFF. The CDR3 DNA follows: TGCGCCAGCAGCCAATCTAGGACAGCAACTAATGAAAAACTGTTTTTT.

The chain joins TRBV4-2 to TRBJ2-1, with TRBD2 matching 12 bases. V trimming: 0 bases; J trimming: 6 bases; junction bases outside the gene matches: 9. This CDR3 has 18 amino acids. The V gene's germline CDR1 is LGHNA and CDR2 YNFKEQ. In nucleotides, the CDR3 is TGTGCCAGCAGCCAAGATTCTCTAGCGGGGGGGCAGGTCAATGAGCAGTTCTTC. Amino acids: CASSQDSLAGGQVNEQFF.

This clone was counted a few times. The V gene is TRBV10-3, the J gene TRBJ2-7; D call uncertain. Germline V CDR1 and CDR2: ENHRY, SYGVKD. The CDR3 totals 11 residues. The germline V and J ends were trimmed by 10 bases and 6 bases, with 13 bases remaining between them. In nucleotides, the CDR3 is TGTGCCACAAATCTTGCCGGCGAGCAGTACTTC. This codes for CATNLAGEQYF.

The V call is TRBV7-2, the J call TRBJ2-2; D not resolved. Between the trimmed V and J ends, which lost 1 base and 4 bases, there was a span of 22 bases. The CDR3 is 19 residues long. In germline, CDR1 is SGHTA, CDR2 FQGNSA. In nucleotides, the CDR3 is TGTGCCAGCAGCTTAGGGCTAGGGTTTTCGACCGGCCTCACCGGGGAGCTGTTTTTT. This codes for CASSLGLGFSTGLTGELFF. The whole variable domain, filled in from reference TRBV7-2 and TRBJ2-2, reads GAGVSQSPSNKVTEKGKDVELRCDPISGHTALYWYRQSLGQGLEFLIYFQGNSAPDKSGLPSDRFSAERTGGSVSTLTIQRTQQEDSAVYLCASSLGLGFSTGLTGELFFGEGSRLTVL.

The V and J genes are TRBV4-1 and TRBJ2-5; D is unclear. There are 14 residues in the CDR3. Germline CDR1 is MGHRA and CDR2 is YSYEKL. Deletions cut 4 bases from V and 1 base from J, with 10 bases between. The CDR3 DNA is TGCGCCAGCAGCCTCAGGCTATCCCAAGAGACCCAGTACTTC. Translating it yields CASSLRLSQETQYF.

This clone was found once. The chain couples TRBV30 to TRBJ1-2; D call uncertain. Trimming removed 2 bases from V and 6 bases from J, with 10 bases in between. Germline V gives CDR1 GTSNPN, CDR2 SVGIG (reference sequence). The CDR3 contains 12 residues. CDR3 bases: TGTGCCTGGAGTCCCGGAGTCAATGGCTACACCTTC. Translation: CAWSPGVNGYTF.

J is TRBJ1-1 and V is TRBV10-3; the match to TRBD1 covers 10 bases. Germline values: CDR1 ENHRY, CDR2 SYGVKD. This CDR3 has 17 residues. J lost 1 base, V lost 4 bases, and 9 bases had no gene match. The CDR3 DNA sequence: TGTGCCATCAGTGCGGGACAGGGGAGAAACGGGAACACTGAAGCTTTCTTT. Amino acid sequence: CAISAGQGRNGNTEAFF.

V is TRBV30 and J is TRBJ2-5; D is possibly TRBD2 (5 bases). The J call may be faulty, since TRBJ2-7 better matches the DNA end. This CDR3 comprises 15 residues. Germline assignment: CDR1 GTSNPN and CDR2 SVGIG (reference sequence). CDR3 sequence: CAWSSPSRAGNEQYF. Written as DNA, the CDR3 is TGTGCCTGGAGTTCCCCTAGCCGGGCGGGCAACGAGCAGTACTTC.

The V gene is TRBV20-1, the J gene TRBJ2-1; D is unresolved. There are 11 residues in the CDR3. CDR1 is DFQATT and CDR2 is SNEGSKA in the germline V gene (reference sequence). V was shortened by 3 bases and J by 8 bases, with 8 bases between the two germline ends. As DNA, the CDR3 is TGCAGTGCTAGCCCTAGGGATGAGCAGTTCTTC. Residues: CSASPRDEQFF.

The chain uses TRBV18 and TRBJ2-5; D may correspond to TRBD1 or TRBD2 (5 bases each). The CDR3 extends over 15 amino acids. The V and J ends lost 2 bases and 4 bases respectively, with 14 bases between them. From germline, CDR1 is KGHSH and CDR2 LQKENI. CDR3 sequence reads: CASSPSGAARETQYF. Written as DNA, the CDR3 is TGTGCCAGCTCACCATCCGGGGCTGCGAGAGAGACCCAGTACTTC. Full variable domain (outside the CDR3, taken from reference TRBV18 and TRBJ2-5): NAGVMQNPRHLVRRRGQEARLRCSPMKGHSHVYWYRQLPEEGLKFMVYLQKENIIDESGMPKERFSAEFPKEGPSILRIQQVVRGDSAAYFCASSPSGAARETQYFGPGTRLLVL.

This clone appeared a few times. The rearrangement links TRBV7-2 to TRBJ2-7, with 7 bases that match TRBD1. Germline V gene lookup returns CDR1 SGHTA and CDR2 FQGNSA. Unmatched junction bases numbered 2, after V lost 3 bases and J lost 0 bases. There are 14 residues in the CDR3. DNA for the CDR3: TGTGCCAGCAGCTTGGACAGGTACTCCTACGAGCAGTACTTC. Translation gives CASSLDRYSYEQYF.

The rearrangement uses TRBV5-4 and TRBJ2-2; D call uncertain. V was clipped by 0 bases and J by 3 bases, with 6 bases between them. CDR1 is SGHNT and CDR2 is YYREEE in the germline V gene (reference sequence). The length of the CDR3 is 14 residues. Here the CDR3 reads CASSLVVDTGELFF. The CDR3 nucleotides are TGTGCCAGCAGCTTGGTCGTGGACACCGGGGAGCTGTTTTTT.